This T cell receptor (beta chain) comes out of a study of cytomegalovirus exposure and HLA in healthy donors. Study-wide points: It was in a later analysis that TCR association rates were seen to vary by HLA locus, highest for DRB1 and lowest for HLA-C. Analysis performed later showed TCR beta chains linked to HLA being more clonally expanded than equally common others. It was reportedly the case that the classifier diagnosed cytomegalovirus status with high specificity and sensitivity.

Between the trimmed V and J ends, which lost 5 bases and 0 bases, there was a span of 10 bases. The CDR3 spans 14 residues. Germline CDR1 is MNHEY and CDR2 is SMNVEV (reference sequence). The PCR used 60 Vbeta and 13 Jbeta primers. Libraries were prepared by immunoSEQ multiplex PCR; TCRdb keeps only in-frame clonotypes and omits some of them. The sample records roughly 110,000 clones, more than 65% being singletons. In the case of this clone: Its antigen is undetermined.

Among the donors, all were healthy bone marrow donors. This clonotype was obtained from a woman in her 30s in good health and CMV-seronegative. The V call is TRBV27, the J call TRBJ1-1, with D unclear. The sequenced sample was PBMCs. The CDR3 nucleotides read TGTGCCAGCAGTCAACAGTTCATGAACACTGAAGCTTTCTTT. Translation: CASSQQFMNTEAFF.